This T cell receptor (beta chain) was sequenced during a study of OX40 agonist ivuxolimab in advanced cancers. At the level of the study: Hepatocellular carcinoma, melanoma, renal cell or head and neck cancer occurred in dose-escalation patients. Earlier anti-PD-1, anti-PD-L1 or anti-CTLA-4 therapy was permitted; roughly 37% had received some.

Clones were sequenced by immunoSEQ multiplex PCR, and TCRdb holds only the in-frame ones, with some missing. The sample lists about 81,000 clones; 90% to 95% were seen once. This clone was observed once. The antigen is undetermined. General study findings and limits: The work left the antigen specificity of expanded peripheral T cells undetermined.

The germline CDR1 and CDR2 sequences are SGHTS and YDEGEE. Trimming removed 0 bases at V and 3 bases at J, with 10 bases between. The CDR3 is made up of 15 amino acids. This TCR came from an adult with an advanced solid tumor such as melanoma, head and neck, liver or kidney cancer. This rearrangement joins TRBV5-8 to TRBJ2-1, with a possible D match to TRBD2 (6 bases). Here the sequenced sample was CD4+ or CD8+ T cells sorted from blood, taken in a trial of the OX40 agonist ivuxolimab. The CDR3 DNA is TGTGCCAGCAGCTTGGGGCGGGGACTCTACAATGAGCAGTTCTTC. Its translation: CASSLGRGLYNEQFF.